These 11 T cell receptor beta chains came from one sample sequenced in a study of T cells in Graves' hyperthyroidism and ophthalmopathy. Amplified TCR beta CDR3 regions came from RNA transcripts. The HTBI primer set was used in a first-round RT-PCR of the TCR CDR3. MiXCR, run by TCRdb on the multiplex PCR reads, gives a single entry per CDR3 protein. The sample has approximately 430,000 distinct CDR3 sequences; roughly 14% are singletons. The sample consisted of blood. Receptors were obtained from a man younger than 35 with Graves' ophthalmopathy.

This clonotype was seen many times. The rearrangement uses TRBV20-1 and TRBJ2-5; 9 bases are a match to TRBD2. V lost 1 base and J lost 4; bases outside the gene matches: 10. Germline CDR1 reads DFQATT; CDR2 reads SNEGSKA (reference sequence). This CDR3 contains 16 residues. The CDR3: CSARASVAGVGETQYF. The CDR3 DNA reads TGCAGTGCTAGAGCTTCGGTAGCGGGAGTAGGAGAGACCCAGTACTTC.

This clonotype was found a few times. The chain joins TRBV29-1 to TRBJ2-2; D not certain. CDR1 is SQVTM and CDR2 is ANQGSEA in the germline V gene. The CDR3 is made up of 14 amino acids. V was cut by 5 bases and J by 6 bases, with 16 bases left in between. This CDR3 is CSVFTGHTSGELFF. In DNA form, the CDR3 reads TGCAGCGTTTTTACTGGGCATACGTCCGGGGAGCTGTTTTTT.

This clonotype has at least ten counts. The CDR3, as DNA: TGTGCCTCCCTCCCAGGGTCTGGAAACACCATATATTTT. Amino acid sequence: CASLPGSGNTIYF. The gene calls are TRBV30 and TRBJ1-3; weak D call: TRBD1 (5 bases). Trimming removed 7 bases from V and 1 base from J, with 11 bases in between. CDR1 is GTSNPN, CDR2 SVGIG, per germline (reference sequence). There are 13 residues in the CDR3.

The V gene is TRBV20-1, the J gene TRBJ2-7, with D tentatively TRBD2 (6 bases). Germline V gene data show CDR1 as DFQATT and CDR2 as SNEGSKA (reference sequence). V was trimmed by 1 base and J by 3 bases, leaving 13 bases between them. This CDR3 contains 14 residues. The CDR3, as DNA: TGCAGTGCTAGAGGGGGGGTCTGGGGCTACGAGCAGTACTTC. It codes for CSARGGVWGYEQYF.

The gene calls are TRBV7-9 and TRBJ2-5, with 8 bases matching TRBD2. The CDR3 consists of 15 residues. CDR1 is SEHNR, CDR2 FQNEAQ, per germline (reference sequence). With 3 bases clipped from V and 3 bases from J, the junction kept 6 bases outside the gene matches. CDR3: CASSFFGRGEETQYF. CDR3 DNA: TGTGCCAGCAGCTTCTTCGGGAGGGGAGAAGAGACCCAGTACTTC.

V gene TRBV7-9 combines with J gene TRBJ1-1; 8 bases are shared with TRBD1. The CDR3 runs 15 residues. In germline, CDR1 is SEHNR, CDR2 FQNEAQ (reference sequence). V was clipped by 1 base and J by 4 bases; unmatched bases: 5. In nucleotides, the CDR3 is TGTGCCAGCAGCTTAGAAACAGGGGGTGTCACTGAAGCTTTCTTT. Protein: CASSLETGGVTEAFF.

This clonotype was counted only a few times. A much more abundant neighbour one base away suggests this may be a read error. The chain recombines TRBV12-3 or TRBV12-4 with TRBJ2-7; TRBD2 matches 7 bases. The CDR3 spans 14 residues. The CDR3 spells CASSRRGVSYVQYF. CDR3 bases: TGTGCCAGCAGTAGACGGGGGGTCTCCTACGTGCAGTACTTC.

This clonotype appeared a few times. V usage is TRBV10-3 and J usage is TRBJ1-1; D unresolved. CDR1 ENHRY and CDR2 SYGVKD come from the germline V gene. The V and J ends lost 6 bases and 2 bases respectively, with 10 bases between them. This CDR3 has 13 amino acids. Here the CDR3 DNA reads TGTGCCATCAGCGACACGGTCAACACTGAAGCTTTCTTT. This encodes CAISDTVNTEAFF.

This clonotype has a count of ten or more. The chain combines TRBV20-1 with TRBJ2-3; 9 bases agree with TRBD2. The CDR3 contains 15 residues. Germline V gene sequence: CDR1 DFQATT, CDR2 SNEGSKA (reference sequence). Germline trimming cut 0 bases from V and 6 bases from J; bases unmatched to any gene: 7. CDR3 amino acids: CSARDGLAGVDTQYF. The CDR3 region has the DNA TGCAGTGCTAGAGATGGGTTAGCGGGGGTGGATACGCAGTATTTT.

Many counts were recorded for this clonotype. This chain connects TRBV29-1 to TRBJ2-1; D is perhaps TRBD2 (5 bases). V dropped 7 bases and J dropped 6 bases, with 16 bases sitting between them. Germline CDR1 and CDR2: SQVTM and ANQGSEA. The CDR3 has 13 residues. The CDR3 DNA follows: TGCAGCGCCGCGGGCCACAGCGGCAATGAGCAGTTCTTC. It encodes CSAAGHSGNEQFF.

This clonotype showed up many times. The chain combines TRBV11-2 with TRBJ1-2, with D perhaps matching TRBD1 (5 bases). Germline V lookup: CDR1 SGHAT, CDR2 FQNNGV. With 7 bases removed from V and 3 bases from J, the gap between germline ends came to 12 bases. There are 13 residues in the CDR3. The CDR3 reads CASTLGTDYGYTF. Here the CDR3 DNA reads TGTGCCAGCACCTTGGGGACGGACTATGGCTACACCTTC.